This T cell receptor (beta chain) was retrieved from a study of blood T cell repertoires in COVID-19. In the study's own analysis: Estimated nucleated cell counts came from reference gene primer amplification. The table came from immunoSEQ multiplex PCR; TCRdb's copy has only in-frame clones and leaves some out. V and J calls and clone size are copied from that table; D and trimming were computed from the DNA. Of some 270,000 clones in the sample, 86% were seen once. Germline V lookup: CDR1 DFQATT, CDR2 SNEGSKA (reference sequence). V shed 3 bases and J 5 bases; nucleotides not matched to a gene: 3. This CDR3 comprises 13 residues.

The sequenced sample consisted of peripheral blood. V is TRBV20-1 and J is TRBJ2-1, with TRBD2 matching 8 bases. The sequence derives from a woman in her fifties or sixties who had recovered from COVID-19. The CDR3 reads CSASSGANNEQFF. The CDR3 bases are TGCAGTGCTAGTAGCGGGGCCAACAATGAGCAGTTCTTC.